The 7 T cell receptor beta chains below all came from one sample that was sequenced in a study of post-analysis software for immune sequencing data. The study, taken as a whole, reports: In patients, about five TRBV segments were more frequent than in controls, with TRBV5-6, TRBV5-1 and TRBV20-1 among them.

Built from TCR beta cDNA, the libraries had unique molecular identifiers in them. TCRdb itself ran the PCR reads through MiXCR, one entry per CDR3 protein. In the table there are 450,000 or so distinct CDR3 sequences, roughly 46% of which are singletons. These receptors have no identified antigens. The sample taken for sequencing was blood. All receptors derive from a girl aged 10 to 17 with multiple sclerosis.

The CDR3 DNA is TGCGCCAGCAGCTTCATCACAGGGCGGCGTTCAGATACGCAGTATTTT. Its translation: CASSFITGRRSDTQYF. The rearrangement links TRBV5-1 to TRBJ2-3; D perhaps matches TRBD1 (6 bases). Germline-derived CDR1 and CDR2 are SGHRS and YFSETQ. CDR3 length equals 16 residues. V was shortened by 2 bases and J by 4 bases, with 17 bases between the two germline ends.

This clonotype came up a few times. The V call is TRBV9, the J call TRBJ2-3; 9 bases fit TRBD2. J lost 5 bases, V lost 5 bases, and 9 bases had no gene match. Germline CDR1 reads SGDLS; CDR2 reads YYNGEE. The CDR3 totals 15 residues. CDR3 sequence reads: CASSGAGGTGDTQYF. DNA of the CDR3: TGTGCCAGCAGTGGAGCGGGAGGCACTGGAGATACGCAGTATTTT.

On this clonotype itself: The junction and the germline gene differ at one end; a read error may be behind it. The chain has TRBV20-1 and TRBJ2-7; D perhaps matches TRBD2 (6 bases). Germline loops: CDR1 DFQATT, CDR2 SNEGSKA (reference sequence). The CDR3 has 14 residues. CDR3 in DNA: TGCAGTGCTAGAGAGACTAGAAGGACCTACGAGCGGTACTTC. Protein sequence: CSARETRRTYERYF.

In this sample, this clonotype turned up a few times. CDR3 sequence reads: CASSPDLEQGRGEQYF. CDR3 nucleotides: TGCGCCAGCAGCCCCGACCTCGAACAGGGAAGGGGAGAGCAGTACTTC. This sequence joins TRBV4-3 and TRBJ2-7; a weak D match, TRBD1 (6 bases). The ends were cut back, 4 bases at V and 7 bases at J, with 23 bases in the middle. The CDR3 is made up of 16 amino acids. The germline V gene has CDR1 LGHNA and CDR2 YSLEER.

About this clonotype itself: One base away lies a much larger clone, so this may be a sequencing read error. The chain combines TRBV10-3 with TRBJ2-1; 7 bases fit TRBD2. Germline values: CDR1 ENHRY, CDR2 SYGVKD. The CDR3 length is 12 residues. The CDR3 bases are TGTGCCACAAAGAAGCGGGAAAATGGGCAGTTCTTC. Translation: CATKKRENGQFF.

This clonotype occurred many times. The junction does not match germline at one end; this may be a read error. This chain joins TRBV7-7 and TRBJ2-7; TRBD1 aligns across 8 bases. The CDR3 runs to 14 residues. From germline, CDR1 is SSHAT and CDR2 FNYEAQ (reference sequence). The CDR3 loop reads CASSPGTGIYEQYF. The CDR3 nucleotides are TGTGCTAGCAGCCCAGGGACAGGCATCTACGAGCAGTACTTC.

This clonotype was recorded only once. The chain combines TRBV12-3 or TRBV12-4 with TRBJ2-6; perhaps TRBD2 as D (6 bases). Trimming left V 1 base short and J 0 bases short, with 25 bases between. The CDR3 contains 22 residues. CDR3 bases: TGTGCCAGCAGTTTAGTCCGGGAGCCTCACCGGAAGGGGCCCTCTGGGGCCAACGTCCTGACTTTC. It codes for CASSLVREPHRKGPSGANVLTF.